This T cell receptor beta chain was found in a study of blood T cell repertoires in COVID-19. About the study: There were acute and convalescent COVID-19 samples, and they came from the United States, Italy and Spain. PBMCs, B-cell-depleted T cells, or T cells provided the cDNA or gDNA that made up the material.

Authors' data handling: It was from reference gene primer amplification that nucleated cell counts were estimated. Libraries were prepared by immunoSEQ multiplex PCR; TCRdb keeps only in-frame clonotypes and omits some of them. V, J and clone size reflect that table, while D and trimming were determined from the DNA. The repertoire includes about 240,000 clones, around four fifths of them detected once, and more than 4% sits in the top ten. The germline V gene encodes CDR1 SNHLY and CDR2 FYNNEI. This CDR3 is built from 12 residues. V shed 5 bases and J shed 9 bases, with 11 bases lying between them. This sequence originates from a man aged 45-65 years with acute or convalescent COVID-19. The V call is TRBV2, the J call TRBJ1-3; D call uncertain. Sequencing input: peripheral blood. The CDR3, as DNA: TGTGCCAGCAGTTCACTGACAAGCACCATATATTTT. Its translation is CASSSLTSTIYF.